This T cell receptor beta chain was sequenced during a study of blood T cell repertoires in COVID-19. CDR1 and CDR2 from the germline V gene are SSHAT and FNYEAQ (reference sequence). The CDR3 spans 13 residues. On this clone itself: At one end the junction does not follow the germline gene, possibly because of a read error.

Only in-frame clones appear in the TCRdb table, and some are missing; sequencing was by immunoSEQ multiplex PCR. Here the sample spans some 120,000 clones, around 78% being singletons. V usage is TRBV7-7 and J usage is TRBJ1-1; D uncertain. The sequenced material came from peripheral blood. The sequence was collected from a man under 40 with acute or convalescent COVID-19. CDR3 amino acids: CASSSSPNTEAFF. CDR3 DNA sequence: TGTGCTAGCAGCTCTAGCCCGAACACTGAAGCTTTCTTT. Based on the CDR3 plus reference TRBV7-7 and TRBJ1-1, the full variable domain is GAGVSQSPRYKVTKRGQDVTLRCDPISSHATLYWYQQALGQGPEFLTYFNYEAQPDKSGLPSDRFSAERPEGSISTLTIQRTEQRDSAMYRCASSSSPNTEAFFGQGTRLTVV.